A single sample gave rise to the 10 T cell receptor beta chains below, sequenced in a study of T cell responses to AZD1222 COVID-19 vaccine. Sequencing used immunoSEQ multiplex PCR; TCRdb keeps in-frame clones, though not all of them. The sample includes 170,000 or so clones, 90% of them seen just once. The input for sequencing was peripheral blood, taken on day 0 of AZD1222 vaccination. The receptors here all came from an adult in good health.

This sequence joins TRBV3-1 (or the pseudogene TRBV3-2) and TRBJ1-2; 8 bases are shared with TRBD1. V gave up 4 bases and J gave up 8 bases; unmatched junction bases: 6. CDR1 and CDR2 (germline): LGHDT, YNNKEL (reference sequence). This CDR3 has 13 residues. CDR3 DNA: TGTGCCAGCAGCCGAGACAGGGGTGGCGGCTACACCTTC. Translating gives CASSRDRGGGYTF.

This chain connects TRBV10-2 to TRBJ1-6, with a tentative D call TRBD1 (6 bases). The length of the CDR3 is 14 residues. Trimming left V 4 bases short and J 4 bases short, with 8 bases between. Germline V CDR1 and CDR2: WSHSY, SAAADI. The CDR3 loop is CASSVTGYNSPLHF. The CDR3 DNA sequence: TGCGCCAGCAGTGTAACAGGGTATAATTCACCCCTCCACTTT.

The chain has TRBV5-1 and TRBJ1-1; D is ambiguous. The CDR3 consists of 14 residues. Germline V gives CDR1 SGHRS, CDR2 YFSETQ. Trimming took 4 bases from V and 1 from J, leaving 11 bases between them. This CDR3 is CASSVTQTNTEAFF. CDR3 sequence (DNA): TGCGCCAGCAGCGTTACCCAGACGAACACTGAAGCTTTCTTT.

This chain connects TRBV9 to TRBJ2-2; D remains unclear. The CDR3 contains 14 residues. The V gene's germline CDR1 is SGDLS and CDR2 YYNGEE. V was shortened by 0 bases and J by 6 bases, with 9 bases between the two germline ends. The DNA of the CDR3 is TGTGCCAGCAGCGTAGTAGGTGTGGCCGGGGAGCTGTTTTTT. It translates to CASSVVGVAGELFF.

The chain joins TRBV6-5 to TRBJ2-1; maybe TRBD2 (5 bases). The CDR3 totals 14 residues. Germline CDR1 is MNHEY and CDR2 is SVGAGI. V was clipped by 8 bases and J by 0 bases, with 11 bases between them. In DNA, the CDR3 is TGTGCCAGCTCTGGGGAGAACTCCTACAATGAGCAGTTCTTC. Amino acid sequence: CASSGENSYNEQFF.

The V and J genes are TRBV30 and TRBJ1-4; no reliable D call. This CDR3 has 15 amino acids. Germline V lookup: CDR1 GTSNPN, CDR2 SVGIG (reference sequence). V lost 0 bases and J 4 bases, leaving 12 bases between the germline ends. CDR3: CAWSVPGVFNEKLFF. The CDR3 bases are TGTGCCTGGAGTGTACCAGGAGTTTTTAATGAAAAACTGTTTTTT. Full variable domain (outside the CDR3, taken from reference TRBV30 and TRBJ1-4): SQTIHQWPATLVQPVGSPLSLECTVEGTSNPNLYWYRQAAGRGLQLLFYSVGIGQISSEVPQNLSASRPQDRQFILSSKKLLLSDSGFYLCAWSVPGVFNEKLFFGSGTQLSVL.

The chain links TRBV24-1 to TRBJ2-5; D is uncertain. V was cut by 10 bases and J by 3 bases, with 14 bases left in between. Germline V gene sequence: CDR1 KGHDR, CDR2 SFDVKD. This CDR3 has 13 amino acids. The CDR3 DNA sequence: TGTGCCACTAATTCTGGACGGGAAGAGACCCAGTACTTC. It translates to CATNSGREETQYF.

The chain employs TRBV4-1 and TRBJ2-5; 10 bases match TRBD2. The CDR3 covers 16 residues. CDR1 is MGHRA, CDR2 YSYEKL, per germline. Trimming cost V 4 bases and J 7 bases; bases outside gene matches: 12. The CDR3 region is CASSPGLADTRGTQYF. The CDR3 nucleotides are TGCGCCAGCAGCCCAGGACTAGCGGACACCCGGGGGACCCAGTACTTC.

This clone was found once. V gene TRBV5-4 combines with J gene TRBJ1-2, with D possibly being TRBD1 (5 bases). The V gene's germline CDR1 is SGHNT and CDR2 YYREEE (reference sequence). V shed 1 base and J shed 2 bases, with 12 bases lying between them. This CDR3 contains 15 residues. CDR3 bases: TGTGCCAGCAGCTTGTTGGAGGGACTAAACTATGGCTACACCTTC. It encodes CASSLLEGLNYGYTF.

The chain has TRBV5-1 and TRBJ2-7, with TRBD1 matching over 8 bases. The CDR3 has 13 residues. The V segment lost 5 bases and the J segment 6 bases; nucleotides outside the gene matches: 7. CDR1 is SGHRS, CDR2 YFSETQ, per germline. The CDR3 bases are TGCGCCAGCAGACCGGACAGGGTTAGCGAGCAGTACTTC. Translating it yields CASRPDRVSEQYF.